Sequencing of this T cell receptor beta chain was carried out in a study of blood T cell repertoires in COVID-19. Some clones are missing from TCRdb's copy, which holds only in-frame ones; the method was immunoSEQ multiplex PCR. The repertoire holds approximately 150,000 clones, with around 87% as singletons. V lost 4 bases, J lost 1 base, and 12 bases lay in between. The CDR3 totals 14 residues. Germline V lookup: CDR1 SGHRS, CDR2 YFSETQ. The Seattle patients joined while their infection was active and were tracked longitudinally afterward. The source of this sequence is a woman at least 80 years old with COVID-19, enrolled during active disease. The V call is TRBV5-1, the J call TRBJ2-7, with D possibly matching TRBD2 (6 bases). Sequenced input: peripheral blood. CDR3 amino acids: CASSASGLSYEQYF. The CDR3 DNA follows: TGCGCCAGCAGCGCCTCGGGACTGTCCTACGAGCAGTACTTC. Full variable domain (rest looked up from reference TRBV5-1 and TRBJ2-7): KAGVTQTPRYLIKTRGQQVTLSCSPISGHRSVSWYQQTPGQGLQFLFEYFSETQRNKGNFPGRFSGRQFSNSRSEMNVSTLELGDSALYLCASSASGLSYEQYFGPGTRLTVT.